This T cell receptor beta chain was captured in a study of cytomegalovirus exposure and HLA in healthy donors. Findings of the study overall: Later work found most CMV-associated TCR beta chains apparently HLA-restricted.

The CDR3 totals 18 residues. Germline CDR1 reads SGDLS; CDR2 reads YYNGEE. J was trimmed by 5 bases and V by 3 bases; bases with no gene match: 12. A word on this clone: Its target is not known.

It was with 60 Vbeta and 13 Jbeta primers that the PCR ran. Profiling relied on immunoSEQ multiplex PCR, and the TCRdb table lists in-frame clones only, not all of them. The profile shows about 94,000 clones, around three fifths of them singletons. This sequence was found in a man aged 25-40 years in good health and CMV-seronegative. This chain connects TRBV9 to TRBJ2-2, with 11 bases fitting TRBD2. Sequencing was done on a sample of PBMCs. This CDR3 is CASSAPLAGGPRTGELFF. CDR3 in DNA: TGTGCCAGCAGCGCCCCTTTAGCGGGAGGGCCGAGGACCGGGGAGCTGTTTTTT. The full variable domain, completed using reference TRBV9 and TRBJ2-2, is DSGVTQTPKHLITATGQRVTLRCSPRSGDLSVYWYQQSLDQGLQFLIQYYNGEERAKGNILERFSAQQFPDLHSELNLSSLELGDSALYFCASSAPLAGGPRTGELFFGEGSRLTVL.